This record covers a single T cell receptor beta chain. Its antigen remains unknown. The source of the sample is a study of shared clonotypes between healthy human individuals. Study findings and constraints: Compared with clonotypes that all four donors shared, non-shared clonotypes had lower generation probabilities. In a few donors, roughly 5.2% of naive CD4 clonotypes appeared in common.

Splitting the CD4+ cells yielded a CD45RA+ naive subset and a CD45RA-negative memory subset. Genomic DNA (from each subset) was split evenly across several immunoSEQ plates. Here immunoSEQ multiplex PCR was the method, and the copy in TCRdb shows in-frame clones only, minus some. This table has 2 million to 2.5 million clones, just over 90% appearing once. The CDR3 sequence is 13 residues long. From germline, CDR1 is SGHTA and CDR2 FQGNSA. V was cut by 5 bases and J by 8 bases, with 13 bases left in between. The chain couples TRBV7-2 to TRBJ2-1, with a tentative D call TRBD2 (6 bases). The sequence was collected from a man aged 18 to 30 in good health. Some clones in this sample may be carry-over from other donors' samples. Input material: naive CD4+ T cells from PBMCs. Subset given: CD45RA+ positively selected. CDR3 in amino acids: CASSTTSTHEQFF. CDR3 DNA: TGTGCCAGCAGCACTACTAGCACCCATGAGCAGTTCTTC.